These T cell receptor beta chains were read from a single sample in a study of cytomegalovirus exposure and HLA in healthy donors. Libraries were prepared by immunoSEQ multiplex PCR; TCRdb keeps only in-frame clonotypes and omits some of them. This sample has 95,000 to 100,000 clones; around a tenth occur once, and the top ten carry 4.5% to 6.5%. The sequencing input was PBMCs. These receptors were collected from a man over 45 in good health and CMV-seropositive. The CDR3 runs from the conserved cysteine through the conserved F or W. The D gene is left open where the match is weak. Rows may omit the clone size; those that give it use once, few, many or a size class.

cdr3_nt: TGTGCCAGCAGCTTAGCGACTAGCGGGACCCCCTACGAGCAGTACTTC
cdr3_aa: CASSLATSGTPYEQYF
j_call: TRBJ2-7
clone_size: few
d_call: TRBD2
v_call: TRBV7-9

cdr3_nt: TGTGCCTGGAGCAGGACTAGCGGTTACAATGAGCAGTTCTTC
cdr3_aa: CAWSRTSGYNEQFF
j_call: TRBJ2-1
clone_size: few
d_call: TRBD2
v_call: TRBV30

cdr3_nt: TGCGCCAGTAGACTGACAGGAGACTCCTACGAGCAGTACTTC
cdr3_aa: CASRLTGDSYEQYF
j_call: TRBJ2-7
clone_size: .
d_call: .
v_call: TRBV5-1

cdr3_nt: TGCGCCAGCAGCTTGGGAAGCGGAGGACTAGGCTCCTACGAGCAGTACTTC
cdr3_aa: CASSLGSGGLGSYEQYF
j_call: TRBJ2-7
clone_size: few
d_call: TRBD2
v_call: TRBV5-1

cdr3_nt: TGTGCCAGCAGCCAGTCGAGAGTTGCACCCCTCCACTTT
cdr3_aa: CASSQSRVAPLHF
j_call: TRBJ1-6
clone_size: few
d_call: .
v_call: TRBV14

cdr3_nt: TGTGCCAGCAGTTATTTCAGGGGGCGATCGGTCGAGCAGTACTTC
cdr3_aa: CASSYFRGRSVEQYF
j_call: TRBJ2-7
clone_size: .
d_call: TRBD1
v_call: TRBV28

cdr3_nt: TGTGCCAGCAGCTTCGGGACTAGCGAGATCTTCAATGAGCAGTTCTTC
cdr3_aa: CASSFGTSEIFNEQFF
j_call: TRBJ2-1
clone_size: few
d_call: TRBD2
v_call: TRBV11-2

cdr3_nt: TGTGCCAGCAGCCCGGGGGGGGCTGGAAACACCATATATTTT
cdr3_aa: CASSPGGAGNTIYF
j_call: TRBJ1-3
clone_size: .
d_call: .
v_call: TRBV7-6

cdr3_nt: TGTGCCAGCAGTTTACGACCAGGGGCGAACACCGGGGAGCTGTTTTTT
cdr3_aa: CASSLRPGANTGELFF
j_call: TRBJ2-2
clone_size: few
d_call: .
v_call: TRBV27

cdr3_nt: TGTGCCATCAGAGTGACTAGCGGGACGGGCACCGGGGAGCTGTTTTTT
cdr3_aa: CAIRVTSGTGTGELFF
j_call: TRBJ2-2
clone_size: .
d_call: TRBD2
v_call: TRBV10-3

cdr3_nt: TGTGCCTTTAGCTTAACCCCTAACTATGGCTACACCTTC
cdr3_aa: CAFSLTPNYGYTF
j_call: TRBJ1-2
clone_size: .
d_call: .
v_call: TRBV30

cdr3_nt: TGTGCCAGCAGCTTAGTCAGTTCGGGTACCGGGGAGCTGTTTTTT
cdr3_aa: CASSLVSSGTGELFF
j_call: TRBJ2-2
clone_size: .
d_call: .
v_call: TRBV11-2

cdr3_nt: TGTGCCAGCAGTCCTTACAAAACCGGGGAGCTGTTTTTT
cdr3_aa: CASSPYKTGELFF
j_call: TRBJ2-2
clone_size: few
d_call: .
v_call: TRBV27

cdr3_nt: TGTGCCACCAGCAGAGATAGTAGGGCAGCGGGGAATGAAAAACTGTTTTTT
cdr3_aa: CATSRDSRAAGNEKLFF
j_call: TRBJ1-4
clone_size: few
d_call: .
v_call: TRBV15

cdr3_nt: TGTGCCAGCAGCACCCCGGGACTAGCGTTACGCACAGATACGCAGTATTTT
cdr3_aa: CASSTPGLALRTDTQYF
j_call: TRBJ2-3
clone_size: few
d_call: TRBD2
v_call: TRBV9

cdr3_nt: TGTGCCAGCAGTTTAGACAGGGGCAACCTCTTGGACGAGCAGTACTTC
cdr3_aa: CASSLDRGNLLDEQYF
j_call: TRBJ2-7
clone_size: .
d_call: TRBD1
v_call: TRBV28

cdr3_nt: TGTGCCAGCTCACCAACGTTCTACAGGGGTGGCACTGAAGCTTTCTTT
cdr3_aa: CASSPTFYRGGTEAFF
j_call: TRBJ1-1
clone_size: few
d_call: TRBD1
v_call: TRBV18

cdr3_nt: TGTGCCAGTAGTCCCACGTACCAAACACCGACTAGCGGGAGTCGGTACGAGCAGTACTTC
cdr3_aa: CASSPTYQTPTSGSRYEQYF
j_call: TRBJ2-7
clone_size: .
d_call: TRBD2
v_call: TRBV19

cdr3_nt: TGTGCCAGCAGTTCCCGGGACAGGGCAAACTATGGCTACACCTTC
cdr3_aa: CASSSRDRANYGYTF
j_call: TRBJ1-2
clone_size: .
d_call: TRBD1
v_call: TRBV27

cdr3_nt: TGTGCCAGCAGCCCCAGACGGGGGGATCAGCCCCAGCATTTT
cdr3_aa: CASSPRRGDQPQHF
j_call: TRBJ1-5
clone_size: few
d_call: .
v_call: TRBV7-2

cdr3_nt: TGTGCCAGCAGTTTAAGACTAGCGGGAGGTTACAATGAGCAGTTCTTC
cdr3_aa: CASSLRLAGGYNEQFF
j_call: TRBJ2-1
clone_size: .
d_call: TRBD2
v_call: TRBV27

cdr3_nt: TGTGCCAGCAGCTTAGGAGCCCTAGCGGCCCTCACAGATACGCAGTATTTT
cdr3_aa: CASSLGALAALTDTQYF
j_call: TRBJ2-3
clone_size: .
d_call: TRBD2
v_call: TRBV11-3

cdr3_nt: TGTGCCAGCAGCTCCTGGACAGGGGATTCACCCCTCCACTTT
cdr3_aa: CASSSWTGDSPLHF
j_call: TRBJ1-6
clone_size: .
d_call: TRBD1
v_call: TRBV6-1

cdr3_nt: TGCGCCAGCAGCCAAGAGAGGCTGATCTCTGGAAACACCATATATTTT
cdr3_aa: CASSQERLISGNTIYF
j_call: TRBJ1-3
clone_size: few
d_call: .
v_call: TRBV4-1

cdr3_nt: TGTGCCAGCACAGAGATCCGGGAAGGCTACACCTTC
cdr3_aa: CASTEIREGYTF
j_call: TRBJ1-2
clone_size: few
d_call: .
v_call: TRBV28

cdr3_nt: TGCGCCAGCGCACCCGGGGGGCGCACCTACGAGCAGTACTTC
cdr3_aa: CASAPGGRTYEQYF
j_call: TRBJ2-7
clone_size: .
d_call: .
v_call: TRBV5-1

cdr3_nt: TGTGCCAGCAGTTCCACATTAGGGACAATGTACACTGAAGCTTTCTTT
cdr3_aa: CASSSTLGTMYTEAFF
j_call: TRBJ1-1
clone_size: .
d_call: .
v_call: TRBV28

cdr3_nt: TGTGCCTGGATGGGGGGGAAGCCTGGGGGGGCTTTCTTT
cdr3_aa: CAWMGGKPGGAFF
j_call: TRBJ1-1
clone_size: few
d_call: .
v_call: TRBV30

cdr3_nt: TGTGCCAGCTCACCGTCGGGACAGGGGGCTGGATCACCCCTCCACTTT
cdr3_aa: CASSPSGQGAGSPLHF
j_call: TRBJ1-6
clone_size: few
d_call: TRBD1
v_call: TRBV18

cdr3_nt: TGCGCCAGCAGGTTCGGGACAGGGGATAATTCACCCCTCCACTTT
cdr3_aa: CASRFGTGDNSPLHF
j_call: TRBJ1-6
clone_size: .
d_call: TRBD1
v_call: TRBV5-1

cdr3_nt: TGTGCCAGCACCGTACACTCAGGGTCGACTGAAGCTTTCTTT
cdr3_aa: CASTVHSGSTEAFF
j_call: TRBJ1-1
clone_size: .
d_call: .
v_call: TRBV27

cdr3_nt: TGTGCCAGCAGCCCCAGGACAGGGGGTATGTGGGTCGAGCAGTACTTC
cdr3_aa: CASSPRTGGMWVEQYF
j_call: TRBJ2-7
clone_size: .
d_call: TRBD1
v_call: TRBV7-8

cdr3_nt: TGTGCCAGCAGTTTAGCCCGGGACACTGGCTACGAGCAGTACTTC
cdr3_aa: CASSLARDTGYEQYF
j_call: TRBJ2-7
clone_size: .
d_call: .
v_call: TRBV28

cdr3_nt: TGTGCCAGCAGTTTCCTGGACTTAATCCCTCAGCCCCAGCATTTT
cdr3_aa: CASSFLDLIPQPQHF
j_call: TRBJ1-5
clone_size: .
d_call: .
v_call: TRBV28

cdr3_nt: TGTGCCAGCAGCGACCCGACAGGGGGGGCAAATAGCGGGAGGGCCATTAGGTACGAGCAGTACTTC
cdr3_aa: CASSDPTGGANSGRAIRYEQYF
j_call: TRBJ2-7
clone_size: few
d_call: TRBD2
v_call: TRBV2

cdr3_nt: TGTGCCAGCAGAAGTGGCAGTTCAAACTATGGCTACACCTTC
cdr3_aa: CASRSGSSNYGYTF
j_call: TRBJ1-2
clone_size: .
d_call: .
v_call: TRBV6-5

cdr3_nt: TGTGCCAGCAGATTGCCTCAAGGGGGACATCAGCCCCAGCATTTT
cdr3_aa: CASRLPQGGHQPQHF
j_call: TRBJ1-5
clone_size: .
d_call: .
v_call: TRBV28

cdr3_nt: TGTGCCAGCAGCGTAGGACAGGGTATCGACACTGAAGCTTTCTTT
cdr3_aa: CASSVGQGIDTEAFF
j_call: TRBJ1-1
clone_size: .
d_call: TRBD1
v_call: TRBV9

cdr3_nt: TGTGCCTCAGAACCTAGCGGGAGTCAAGAGACCCAGTACTTC
cdr3_aa: CASEPSGSQETQYF
j_call: TRBJ2-5
clone_size: few
d_call: TRBD2
v_call: TRBV10-3

cdr3_nt: TGTGCCAGCAGCTTAGCGGGAGAGAAAGGCGAGCAGTACTTC
cdr3_aa: CASSLAGEKGEQYF
j_call: TRBJ2-7
clone_size: .
d_call: .
v_call: TRBV7-8

cdr3_nt: TGTGCCAGCATCACTAGCGGGAGGAGCACAGATACGCAGTATTTT
cdr3_aa: CASITSGRSTDTQYF
j_call: TRBJ2-3
clone_size: few
d_call: TRBD2
v_call: TRBV27

cdr3_nt: TGTGCCAGCAGCTTGGTTCCAGCGGGAGGAGGAGTGGATACGCAGTATTTT
cdr3_aa: CASSLVPAGGGVDTQYF
j_call: TRBJ2-3
clone_size: .
d_call: TRBD2
v_call: TRBV5-4

cdr3_nt: TGCGCCAGCAGCTTGGACAGGGGCGGTGGCCCAGATACGCAGTATTTT
cdr3_aa: CASSLDRGGGPDTQYF
j_call: TRBJ2-3
clone_size: few
d_call: TRBD1
v_call: TRBV5-1

cdr3_nt: TGTGCCAGCAGCTTGCAGTTTACTAACTATGGCTGCACCTTC
cdr3_aa: CASSLQFTNYGCTF
j_call: TRBJ1-2
clone_size: .
d_call: .
v_call: TRBV5-4

cdr3_nt: TGTGCCATCAAAGGGGGGACAGGGAATACTGAAGCTTTCTTT
cdr3_aa: CAIKGGTGNTEAFF
j_call: TRBJ1-1
clone_size: few
d_call: TRBD1
v_call: TRBV28

cdr3_nt: TGTGCCTGGAGCCGGAATGAAAAACTGTTTTTT
cdr3_aa: CAWSRNEKLFF
j_call: TRBJ1-4
clone_size: .
d_call: .
v_call: TRBV30